What follows describes a single T cell receptor (beta chain). Sequencing was performed with immunoSEQ multiplex PCR; in TCRdb, only in-frame clones are kept and a portion is missing. Here the sample spans 200,000 to 300,000 clones, approximately 91% being singletons. The V segment lost 9 bases and the J segment 4 bases; nucleotides outside the gene matches: 9. The CDR3 covers 15 residues. In germline, CDR1 is SNHLY, CDR2 FYNNEI. These data are taken from a study of blood T cell repertoires in COVID-19. This receptor was identified in a man aged 25 to 45 with COVID-19, enrolled during active disease. Sequences were obtained from peripheral blood. The chain joins TRBV2 to TRBJ2-1, with TRBD2 identical over 10 bases. The CDR3 sequence: CASKGSGGTYNEQFF. CDR3 coding DNA: TGTGCCAGTAAGGGTAGCGGGGGGACGTACAATGAGCAGTTCTTC.